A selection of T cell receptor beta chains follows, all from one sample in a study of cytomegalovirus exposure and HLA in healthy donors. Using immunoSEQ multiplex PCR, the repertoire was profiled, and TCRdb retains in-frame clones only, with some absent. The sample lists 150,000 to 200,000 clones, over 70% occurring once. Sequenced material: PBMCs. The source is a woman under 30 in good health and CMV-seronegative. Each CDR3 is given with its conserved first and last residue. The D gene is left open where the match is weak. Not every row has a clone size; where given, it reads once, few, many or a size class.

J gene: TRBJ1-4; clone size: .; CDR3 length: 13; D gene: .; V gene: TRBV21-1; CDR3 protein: CASQGRTNEKLFF; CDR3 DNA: TGTGCCAGCCAGGGGAGAACTAATGAAAAACTGTTTTTT
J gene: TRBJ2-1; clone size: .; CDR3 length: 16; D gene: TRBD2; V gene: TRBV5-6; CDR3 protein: CASSVTTSGGYNEQFF; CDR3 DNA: TGTGCCAGCAGCGTTACAACTAGCGGGGGTTACAATGAGCAGTTCTTC
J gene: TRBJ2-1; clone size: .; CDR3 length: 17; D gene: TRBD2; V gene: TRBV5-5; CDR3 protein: CASSFRASGGSYNEQFF; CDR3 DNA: TGTGCCAGCAGCTTTAGGGCTAGCGGGGGCTCCTACAATGAGCAGTTCTTC
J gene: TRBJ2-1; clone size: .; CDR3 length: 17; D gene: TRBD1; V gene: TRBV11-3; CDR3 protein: CASSYTWTGEPYNEQFF; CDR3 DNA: TGTGCCAGCAGCTACACATGGACAGGGGAACCCTACAATGAGCAGTTCTTC
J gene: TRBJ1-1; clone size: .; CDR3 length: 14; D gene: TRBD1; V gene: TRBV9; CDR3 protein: CASSVKTGAKEAFF; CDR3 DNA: TGTGCCAGCAGCGTTAAGACAGGGGCCAAGGAAGCTTTCTTT
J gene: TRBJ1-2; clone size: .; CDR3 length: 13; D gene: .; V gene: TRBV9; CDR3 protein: CASSAYKYYGYTF; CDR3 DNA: TGTGCCAGCAGCGCCTATAAATACTATGGCTACACCTTC
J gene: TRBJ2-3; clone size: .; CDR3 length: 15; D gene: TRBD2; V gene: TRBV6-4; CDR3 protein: CASSLAGGNTDTQYF; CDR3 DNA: TGTGCCAGCAGCCTAGCGGGAGGGAACACAGATACGCAGTATTTT
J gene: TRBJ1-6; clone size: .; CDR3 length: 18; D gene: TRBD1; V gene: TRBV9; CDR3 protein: CASSAGPGQVTYNSPLHF; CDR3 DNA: TGTGCCAGCAGCGCTGGTCCGGGACAGGTCACCTATAATTCACCCCTCCACTTT
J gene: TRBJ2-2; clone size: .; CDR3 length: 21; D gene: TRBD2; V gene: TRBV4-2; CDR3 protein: CASSQRGLAGGSTPNTGELFF; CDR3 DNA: TGTGCCAGCAGCCAACGGGGACTAGCGGGGGGGAGCACCCCGAACACCGGGGAGCTGTTTTTT
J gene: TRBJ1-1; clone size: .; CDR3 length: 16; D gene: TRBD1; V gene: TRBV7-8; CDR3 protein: CASSLDRGRMNTEAFF; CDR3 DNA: TGTGCCAGCAGCCTAGACAGGGGGCGGATGAACACTGAAGCTTTCTTT
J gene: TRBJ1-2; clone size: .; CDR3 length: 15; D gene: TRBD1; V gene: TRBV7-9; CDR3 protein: CSSSLGTGGNYGYTF; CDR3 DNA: TGTTCCAGCAGCTTAGGGACAGGTGGAAACTATGGCTACACCTTC
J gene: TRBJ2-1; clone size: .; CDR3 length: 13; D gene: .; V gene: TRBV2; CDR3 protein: CASITGTYNGQFF; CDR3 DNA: TGTGCCAGCATAACAGGGACCTACAATGGGCAGTTCTTC
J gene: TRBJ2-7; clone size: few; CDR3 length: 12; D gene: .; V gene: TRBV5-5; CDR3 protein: CASSLQGSEQYF; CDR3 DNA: TGTGCCAGCAGCTTACAGGGATCGGAGCAGTACTTC
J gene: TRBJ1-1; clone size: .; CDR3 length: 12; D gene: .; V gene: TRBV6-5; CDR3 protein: CASREDGAEAFF; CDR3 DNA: TGTGCCAGCAGGGAGGACGGGGCTGAAGCTTTCTTT
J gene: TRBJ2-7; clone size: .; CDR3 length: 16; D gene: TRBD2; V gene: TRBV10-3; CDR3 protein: CAINPAGAGGPYEQYF; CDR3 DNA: TGTGCCATTAACCCCGCCGGAGCGGGGGGCCCCTACGAGCAGTACTTC
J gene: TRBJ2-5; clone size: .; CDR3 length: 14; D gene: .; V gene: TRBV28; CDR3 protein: CASSSHGGQGEQYF; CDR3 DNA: TGTGCCAGCAGCTCTCATGGGGGGCAGGGGGAGCAGTACTTC
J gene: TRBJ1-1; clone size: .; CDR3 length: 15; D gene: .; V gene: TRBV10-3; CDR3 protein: CAISGSLQGNTEAFF; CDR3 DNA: TGTGCCATCAGTGGTTCCTTACAGGGGAACACTGAAGCTTTCTTT
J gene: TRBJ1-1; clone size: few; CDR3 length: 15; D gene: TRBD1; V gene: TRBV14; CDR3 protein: CASSLRDRLNTEAFF; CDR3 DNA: TGTGCCAGCAGCCTCCGGGACAGACTGAACACTGAAGCTTTCTTT
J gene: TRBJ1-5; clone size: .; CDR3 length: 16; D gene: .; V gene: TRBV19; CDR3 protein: CASRTQTRGGNQPQHF; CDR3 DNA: TGTGCCAGTAGGACTCAGACCCGGGGGGGCAATCAGCCCCAGCATTTT
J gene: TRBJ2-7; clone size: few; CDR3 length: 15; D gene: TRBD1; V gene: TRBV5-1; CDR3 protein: CASSYRDRGTDEQYF; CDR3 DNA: TGCGCCAGCAGCTATAGGGACAGGGGGACTGACGAGCAGTACTTC